This T cell receptor (beta chain) was found in a study of radiotherapy plus CTLA-4 blockade in lung cancer. In regard to this clone: The antigen is not known.

There are 17 residues in the CDR3. Trimming took 4 bases from V and 7 from J, leaving 23 bases between them. Germline values: CDR1 SGDLS, CDR2 YYNGEE. Some clones are missing from TCRdb's copy, which holds only in-frame ones; the method was immunoSEQ multiplex PCR. The data contain roughly 51,000 clones, 86% of them seen just once; the ten biggest clones take up around 17%. General study findings and limits: Subsequent to radiotherapy plus ipilimumab, tumor-derived TCR clones underwent expansion in blood.

J is TRBJ2-2 and V is TRBV9, with D perhaps TRBD2 (6 bases). This clonotype was sampled from a human donor with non-small cell lung cancer that progressed on radiotherapy plus ipilimumab. Some clones in this sample may be carry-over from other donors' samples. Sequencing was performed on peripheral blood, taken from a patient treated with radiotherapy plus ipilimumab. The CDR3 region has the DNA TGTGCCAGCAGCCCAACCCCGGAGGGTTGGAAGGTCGGGGAGCTGTTTTTT. This sequence encodes CASSPTPEGWKVGELFF.